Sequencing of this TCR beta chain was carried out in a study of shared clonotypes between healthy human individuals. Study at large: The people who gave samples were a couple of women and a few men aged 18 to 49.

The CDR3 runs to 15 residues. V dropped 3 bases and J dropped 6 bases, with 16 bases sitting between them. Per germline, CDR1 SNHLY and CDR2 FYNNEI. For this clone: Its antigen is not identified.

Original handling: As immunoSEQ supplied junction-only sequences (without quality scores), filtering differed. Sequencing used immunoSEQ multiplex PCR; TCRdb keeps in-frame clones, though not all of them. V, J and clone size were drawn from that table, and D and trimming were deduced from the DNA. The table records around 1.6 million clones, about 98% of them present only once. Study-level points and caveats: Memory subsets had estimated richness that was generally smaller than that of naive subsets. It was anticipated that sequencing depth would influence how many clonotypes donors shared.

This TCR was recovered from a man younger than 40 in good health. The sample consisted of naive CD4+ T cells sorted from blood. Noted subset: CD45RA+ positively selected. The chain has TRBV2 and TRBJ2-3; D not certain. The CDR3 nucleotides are TGTGCCAGCAGTGACCGGGCCTTAGCCTCGGATACGCAGTATTTT. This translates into CASSDRALASDTQYF.